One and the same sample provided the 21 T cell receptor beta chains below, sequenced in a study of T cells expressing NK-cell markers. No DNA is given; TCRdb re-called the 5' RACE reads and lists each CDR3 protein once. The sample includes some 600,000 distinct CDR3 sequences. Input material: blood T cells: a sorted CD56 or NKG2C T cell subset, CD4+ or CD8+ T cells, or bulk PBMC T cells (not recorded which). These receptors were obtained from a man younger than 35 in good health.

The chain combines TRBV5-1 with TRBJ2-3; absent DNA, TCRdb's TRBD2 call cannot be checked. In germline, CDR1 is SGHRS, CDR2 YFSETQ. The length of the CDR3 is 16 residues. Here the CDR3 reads CASSLGTSARTDTQYF.

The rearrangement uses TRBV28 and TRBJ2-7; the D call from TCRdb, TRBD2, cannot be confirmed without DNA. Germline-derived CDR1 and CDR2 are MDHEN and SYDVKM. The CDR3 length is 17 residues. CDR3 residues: CASSLNVRGLANREQYF.

The CDR3 loop reads CSGATSTYNEQFF. The chain employs TRBV20-1 and TRBJ2-1. Germline CDR1 and CDR2: DFQATT and SNEGSKA (reference sequence). The CDR3 sequence is 13 residues long.

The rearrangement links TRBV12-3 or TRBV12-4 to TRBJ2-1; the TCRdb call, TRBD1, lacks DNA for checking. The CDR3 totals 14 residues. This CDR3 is CASSQGTGNNEQFF.

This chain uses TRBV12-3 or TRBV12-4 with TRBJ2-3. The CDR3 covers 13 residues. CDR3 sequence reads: CASSSLDPDTQYF.

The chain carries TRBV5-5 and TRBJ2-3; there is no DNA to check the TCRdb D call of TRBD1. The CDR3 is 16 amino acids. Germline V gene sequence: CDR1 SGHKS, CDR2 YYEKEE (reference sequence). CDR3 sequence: CASTESGDRAADTQYF.

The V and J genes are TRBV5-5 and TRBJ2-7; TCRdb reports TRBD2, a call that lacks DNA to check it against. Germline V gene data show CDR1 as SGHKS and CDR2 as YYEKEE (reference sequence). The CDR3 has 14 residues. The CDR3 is CASSLTGQRVEQYF.

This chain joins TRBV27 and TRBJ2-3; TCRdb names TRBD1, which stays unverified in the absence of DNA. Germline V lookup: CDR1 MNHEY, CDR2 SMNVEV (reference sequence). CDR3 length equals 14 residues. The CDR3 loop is CASSPGPVPDTQYF.

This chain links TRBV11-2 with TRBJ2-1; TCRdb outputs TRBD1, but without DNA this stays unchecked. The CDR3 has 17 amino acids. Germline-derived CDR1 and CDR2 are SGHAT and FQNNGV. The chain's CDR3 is CASSIQGQGVDYNEQFF.

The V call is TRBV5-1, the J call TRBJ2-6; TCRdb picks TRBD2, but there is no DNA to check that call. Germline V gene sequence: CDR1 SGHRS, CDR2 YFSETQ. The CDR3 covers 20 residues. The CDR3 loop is CASSLVGGRPSGSGANVLTF.

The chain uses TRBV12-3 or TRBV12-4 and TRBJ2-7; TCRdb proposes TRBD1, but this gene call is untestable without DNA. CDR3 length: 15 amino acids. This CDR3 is CASSPGQTPTYEQYF.

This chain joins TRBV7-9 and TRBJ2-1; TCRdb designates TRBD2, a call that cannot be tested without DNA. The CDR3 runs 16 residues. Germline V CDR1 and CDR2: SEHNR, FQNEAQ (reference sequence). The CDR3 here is CASSSGLGLADNEQFF.

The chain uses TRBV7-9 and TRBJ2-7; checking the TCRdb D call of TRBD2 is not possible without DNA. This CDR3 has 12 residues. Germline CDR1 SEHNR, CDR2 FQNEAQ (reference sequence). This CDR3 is CASSFRGDEQYF.

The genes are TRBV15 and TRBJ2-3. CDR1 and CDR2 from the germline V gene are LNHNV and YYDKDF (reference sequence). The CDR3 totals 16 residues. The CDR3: CATSRGLKTSTDTQYF.

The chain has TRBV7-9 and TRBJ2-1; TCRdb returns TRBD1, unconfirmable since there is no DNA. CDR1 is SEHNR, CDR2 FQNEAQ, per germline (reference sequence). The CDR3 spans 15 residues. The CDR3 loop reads CASSSPVGGYNEQFF.

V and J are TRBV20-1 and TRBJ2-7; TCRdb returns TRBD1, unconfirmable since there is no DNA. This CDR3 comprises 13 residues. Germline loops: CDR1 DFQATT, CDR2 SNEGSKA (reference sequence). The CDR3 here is CSPKSRGAYEQYF.

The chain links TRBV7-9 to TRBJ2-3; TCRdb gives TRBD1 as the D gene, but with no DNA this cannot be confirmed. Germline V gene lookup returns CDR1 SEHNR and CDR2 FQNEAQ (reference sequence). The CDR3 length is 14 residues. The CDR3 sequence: CASSFRQGADTQYF.

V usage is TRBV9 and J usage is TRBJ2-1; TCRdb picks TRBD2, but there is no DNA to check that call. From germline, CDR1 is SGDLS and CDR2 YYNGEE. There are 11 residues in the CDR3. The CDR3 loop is CASGGRNEQFF.

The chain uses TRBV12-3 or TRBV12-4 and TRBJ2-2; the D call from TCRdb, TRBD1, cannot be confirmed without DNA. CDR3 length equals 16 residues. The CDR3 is CASRSSGTGGTGELFF.

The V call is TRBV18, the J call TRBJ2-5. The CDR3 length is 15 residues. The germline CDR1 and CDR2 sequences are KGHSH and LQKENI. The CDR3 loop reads CASSRNGPSMETQYF.

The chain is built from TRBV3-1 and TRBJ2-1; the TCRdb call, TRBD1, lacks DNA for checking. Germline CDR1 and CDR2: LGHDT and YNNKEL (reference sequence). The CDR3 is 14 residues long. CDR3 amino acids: CASGSGGAYNEQFF.